The 8 T cell receptor beta chains reported below all come from one sample, sequenced in a study of blood T cell repertoires in COVID-19. Only in-frame clones appear in the TCRdb table, and some are missing; sequencing was by immunoSEQ multiplex PCR. The table has 400,000 to 500,000 clones, roughly 90% seen once. Material: PBMCs or T cells enriched from blood (not recorded which). All receptors derive from a woman aged 40 to 50 who had recovered from COVID-19.

The chain has TRBV30 and TRBJ1-3, with D hard to call. The CDR3 spans 13 residues. The V gene's germline CDR1 is GTSNPN and CDR2 SVGIG (reference sequence). Trimming took 4 bases from V and 0 from J, leaving 7 bases between them. The chain's CDR3 is CAWNRDSGNTIYF. Written as DNA, the CDR3 is TGTGCCTGGAACAGAGACTCTGGAAACACCATATATTTT.

This sequence joins TRBV27 and TRBJ1-3; 9 nucleotides line up with TRBD1. This CDR3 is 18 amino acids long. The trim removed 5 bases at V and 4 bases at J, leaving 15 bases unmatched. In germline, CDR1 is MNHEY, CDR2 SMNVEV (reference sequence). CDR3 protein: CASSPRLFGTGRGNTIYF. CDR3 in DNA: TGTGCCAGCAGTCCGCGACTCTTTGGGACAGGGAGGGGAAACACCATATATTTT.

The V call is TRBV5-1, the J call TRBJ2-1; no definite D call. The CDR3 runs to 13 residues. CDR1 is SGHRS and CDR2 is YFSETQ in the germline V gene. Trimming stripped 1 base from V and 3 bases from J, with 5 bases between. CDR3 coding DNA: TGCGCCAGCAGCTTGAACATCTACAATGAGCAGTTCTTC. Translated, it gives CASSLNIYNEQFF.

The V gene is TRBV20-1, the J gene TRBJ2-7, with D possibly matching TRBD1 (6 bases). Germline-derived CDR1 and CDR2 are DFQATT and SNEGSKA (reference sequence). The length of the CDR3 is 19 residues. V lost 3 bases and J lost 6, with 33 bases in between. The DNA for the CDR3 is TGCAGTGCTAGTTCATCCTATTTTTCCGGGACAAGGCCTGGGTTCGAGCAGTACTTC. As protein: CSASSSYFSGTRPGFEQYF.

This sequence joins TRBV11-3 and TRBJ1-5; tentative D call: TRBD1 (6 bases). The CDR3 has 15 amino acids. CDR1 SGHNT and CDR2 YENEEA come from the germline V gene. Trimming cost V 1 base and J 1 base, with 8 bases left between them. This CDR3 reads CASSLGGTSNQPQHF. The CDR3 nucleotides are TGTGCCAGCAGCTTAGGGGGGACAAGCAATCAGCCCCAGCATTTT.

The chain links TRBV5-1 to TRBJ2-1; D may be TRBD1 (6 bases). The CDR3 runs 13 residues. Per the germline V gene, CDR1 is SGHRS and CDR2 is YFSETQ. With 4 bases removed from V and 5 bases from J, the gap between germline ends came to 10 bases. For the CDR3, the DNA is TGCGCCAGCAGCCAGGGGTTCAACAATGAGCAGTTCTTC. This sequence encodes CASSQGFNNEQFF.

The chain uses TRBV7-9 and TRBJ2-5, with TRBD2 matching 9 bases. V gave up 4 bases and J gave up 1 base; unmatched junction bases: 10. Germline V gene sequence: CDR1 SEHNR, CDR2 FQNEAQ (reference sequence). The CDR3 covers 17 residues. The CDR3 here is CASSYQRLAEGQETQYF. The CDR3 DNA reads as TGTGCCAGCAGCTACCAACGACTAGCGGAGGGCCAAGAGACCCAGTACTTC.

This sequence joins TRBV7-2 and TRBJ2-7; D remains ambiguous. Trimming removed 5 bases at V and 3 bases at J, with 14 bases between. This CDR3 has 14 amino acids. Germline V gene sequence: CDR1 SGHTA, CDR2 FQGNSA. The chain's CDR3 is CASSLTSRVYEQYF. As DNA, the CDR3 is TGTGCCAGCAGCCTAACAAGTCGGGTCTACGAGCAGTACTTC.